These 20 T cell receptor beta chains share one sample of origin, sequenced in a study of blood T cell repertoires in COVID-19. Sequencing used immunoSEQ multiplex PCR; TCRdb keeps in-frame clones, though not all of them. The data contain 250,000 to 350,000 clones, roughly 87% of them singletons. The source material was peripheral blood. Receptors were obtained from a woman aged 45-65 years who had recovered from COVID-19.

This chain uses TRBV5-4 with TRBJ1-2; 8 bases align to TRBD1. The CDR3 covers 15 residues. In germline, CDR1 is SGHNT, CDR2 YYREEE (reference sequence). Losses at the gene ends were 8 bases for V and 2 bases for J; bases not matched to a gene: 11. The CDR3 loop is CASLLQGQENYGYTF. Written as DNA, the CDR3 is TGTGCCAGTTTACTCCAGGGACAGGAGAACTATGGCTACACCTTC.

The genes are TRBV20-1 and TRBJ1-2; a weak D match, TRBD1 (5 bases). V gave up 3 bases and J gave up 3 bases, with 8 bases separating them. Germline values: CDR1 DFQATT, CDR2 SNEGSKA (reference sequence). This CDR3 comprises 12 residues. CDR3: CSASEGHYGYTF. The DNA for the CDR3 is TGCAGTGCTAGTGAGGGGCACTATGGCTACACCTTC.

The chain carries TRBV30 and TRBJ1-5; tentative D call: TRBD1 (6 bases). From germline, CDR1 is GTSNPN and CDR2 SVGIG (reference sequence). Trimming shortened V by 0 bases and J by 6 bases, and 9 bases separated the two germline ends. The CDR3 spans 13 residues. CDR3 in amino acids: CAWSVTGRQPQHF. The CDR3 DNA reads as TGTGCCTGGAGTGTTACAGGGCGTCAGCCCCAGCATTTT.

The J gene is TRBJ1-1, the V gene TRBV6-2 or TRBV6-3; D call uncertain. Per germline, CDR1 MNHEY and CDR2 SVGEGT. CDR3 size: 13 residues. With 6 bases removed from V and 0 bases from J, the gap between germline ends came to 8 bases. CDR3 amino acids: CASSYSVNTEAFF. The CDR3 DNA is TGTGCCAGCAGCTATTCAGTGAACACTGAAGCTTTCTTT.

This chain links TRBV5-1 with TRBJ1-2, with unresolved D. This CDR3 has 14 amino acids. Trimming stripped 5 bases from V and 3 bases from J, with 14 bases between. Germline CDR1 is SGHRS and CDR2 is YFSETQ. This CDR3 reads CASRASRDHYGYTF. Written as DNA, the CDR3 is TGCGCCAGCAGGGCGTCCCGGGATCACTATGGCTACACCTTC.

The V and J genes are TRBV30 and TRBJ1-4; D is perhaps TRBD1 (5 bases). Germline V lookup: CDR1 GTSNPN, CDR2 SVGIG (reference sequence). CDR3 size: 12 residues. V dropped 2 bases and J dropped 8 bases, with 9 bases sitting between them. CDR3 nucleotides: TGTGCCTGGAGTTCCCCAGGGGAAAAACTGTTTTTT. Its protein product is CAWSSPGEKLFF.

The CDR3: CSVAWTGKTEAFF. CDR3 bases: TGCAGCGTTGCATGGACAGGGAAAACTGAAGCTTTCTTT. The chain is built from TRBV29-1 and TRBJ1-1; 8 bases map to TRBD1. V shed 4 bases and J 5 bases; nucleotides not matched to a gene: 6. The CDR3 spans 13 residues. Per the germline V gene, CDR1 is SQVTM and CDR2 is ANQGSEA.

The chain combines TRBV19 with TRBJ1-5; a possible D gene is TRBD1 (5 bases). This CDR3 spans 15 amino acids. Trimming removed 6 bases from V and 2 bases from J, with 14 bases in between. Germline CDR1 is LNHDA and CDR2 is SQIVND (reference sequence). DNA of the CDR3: TGTGCCAGTAGGCCCATCGGGGGTCGCAATCAGCCCCAGCATTTT. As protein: CASRPIGGRNQPQHF.

CDR3 region: CATAGGGTDTQYF. The CDR3 DNA reads TGTGCCACTGCCGGGGGGGGTACAGATACGCAGTATTTT. V gene TRBV10-3 combines with J gene TRBJ2-3; 8 bases align to TRBD2. V gave up 10 bases and J gave up 3 bases; unmatched junction bases: 6. The CDR3 length is 13 residues. Per germline, CDR1 ENHRY and CDR2 SYGVKD.

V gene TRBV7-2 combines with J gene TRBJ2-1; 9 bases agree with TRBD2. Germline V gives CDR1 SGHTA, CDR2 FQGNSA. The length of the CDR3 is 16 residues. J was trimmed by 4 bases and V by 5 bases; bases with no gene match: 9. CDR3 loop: CASSVSGSTLYNEQFF. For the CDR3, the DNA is TGTGCCAGCAGCGTTAGCGGGAGTACCCTATACAATGAGCAGTTCTTC.

The CDR3 region is CASSPPNRGNTDTQYF. As DNA, the CDR3 is TGTGCCAGCTCACCACCCAACAGGGGGAACACAGATACGCAGTATTTT. This chain links TRBV18 with TRBJ2-3, with TRBD1 matching over 8 bases. The CDR3 has 16 amino acids. The V gene end was trimmed by 0 bases and the J gene end by 2 bases; junction bases not matched to a gene: 4. Germline loops: CDR1 KGHSH, CDR2 LQKENI.

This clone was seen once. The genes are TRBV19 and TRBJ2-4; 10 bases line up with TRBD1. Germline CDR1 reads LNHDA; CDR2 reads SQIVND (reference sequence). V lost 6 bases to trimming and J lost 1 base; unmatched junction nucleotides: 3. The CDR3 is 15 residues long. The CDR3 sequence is CASRGTGEAKNIQYF. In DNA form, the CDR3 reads TGTGCCAGTAGAGGGACAGGGGAGGCCAAAAACATTCAGTACTTC.

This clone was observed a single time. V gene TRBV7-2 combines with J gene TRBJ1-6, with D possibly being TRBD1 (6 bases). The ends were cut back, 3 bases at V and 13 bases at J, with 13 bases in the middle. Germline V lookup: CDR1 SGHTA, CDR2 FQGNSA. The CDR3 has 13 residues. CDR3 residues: CASSLLTGGPLHF. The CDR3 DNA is TGTGCCAGCAGCTTGCTGACAGGCGGGCCCCTCCACTTT. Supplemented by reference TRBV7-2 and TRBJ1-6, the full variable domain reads GAGVSQSPSNKVTEKGKDVELRCDPISGHTALYWYRQSLGQGLEFLIYFQGNSAPDKSGLPSDRFSAERTGGSVSTLTIQRTQQEDSAVYLCASSLLTGGPLHFGNGTRLTVT.

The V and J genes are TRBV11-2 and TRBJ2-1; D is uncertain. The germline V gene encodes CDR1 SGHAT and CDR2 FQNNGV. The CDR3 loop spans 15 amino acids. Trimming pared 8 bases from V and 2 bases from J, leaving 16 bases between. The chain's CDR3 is CASALDLGPYNEQFF. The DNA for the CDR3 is TGTGCCAGCGCGCTGGATCTGGGCCCCTACAATGAGCAGTTCTTC.

The CDR3 DNA reads as TGTGCCAGCAGCTTACATGGGACTAGCTTGACCGGGGAGCTGTTTTTT. Encoded protein: CASSLHGTSLTGELFF. V gene TRBV7-2 combines with J gene TRBJ2-2; 9 bases align to TRBD2. The CDR3 totals 16 residues. Unmatched junction bases numbered 6, after V lost 2 bases and J lost 5 bases. Germline V gene lookup returns CDR1 SGHTA and CDR2 FQGNSA.

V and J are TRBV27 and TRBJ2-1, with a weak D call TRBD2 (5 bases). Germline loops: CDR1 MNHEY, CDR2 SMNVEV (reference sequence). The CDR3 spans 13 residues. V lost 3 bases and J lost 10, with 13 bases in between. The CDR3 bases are TGTGCCAGCAGTTTCGGAGGTGTAAGGGAGCAGTTCTTC. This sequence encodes CASSFGGVREQFF.

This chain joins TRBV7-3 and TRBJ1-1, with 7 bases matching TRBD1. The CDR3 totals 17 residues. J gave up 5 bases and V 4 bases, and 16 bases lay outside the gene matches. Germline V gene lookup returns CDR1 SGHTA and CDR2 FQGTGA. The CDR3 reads CASSSQTGIRETTEAFF. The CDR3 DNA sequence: TGTGCCAGCAGCTCGCAGACAGGGATAAGAGAAACGACTGAAGCTTTCTTT. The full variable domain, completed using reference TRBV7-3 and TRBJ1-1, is GAGVSQTPSNKVTEKGKYVELRCDPISGHTALYWYRQSLGQGPEFLIYFQGTGAADDSGLPNDRFFAVRPEGSVSTLKIQRTERGDSAVYLCASSSQTGIRETTEAFFGQGTRLTVV.

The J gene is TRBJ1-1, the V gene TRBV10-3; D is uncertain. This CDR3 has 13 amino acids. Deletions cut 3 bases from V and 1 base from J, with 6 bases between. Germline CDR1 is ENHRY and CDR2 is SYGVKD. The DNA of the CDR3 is TGTGCCATCAGTGAACAACGGAACACTGAAGCTTTCTTT. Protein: CAISEQRNTEAFF.

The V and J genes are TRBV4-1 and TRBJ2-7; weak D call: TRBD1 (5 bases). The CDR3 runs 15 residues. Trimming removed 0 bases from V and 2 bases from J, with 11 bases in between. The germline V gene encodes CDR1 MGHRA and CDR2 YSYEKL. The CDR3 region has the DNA TGCGCCAGCAGCCAAGATTCAGGGAATACCTACGAGCAGTACTTC. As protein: CASSQDSGNTYEQYF.

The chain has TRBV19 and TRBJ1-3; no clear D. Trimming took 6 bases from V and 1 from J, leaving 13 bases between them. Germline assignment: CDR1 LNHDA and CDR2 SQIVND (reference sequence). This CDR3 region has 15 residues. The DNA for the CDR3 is TGTGCCAGTAGCCGGACGAGGGAATCTGGAAACACCATATATTTT. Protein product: CASSRTRESGNTIYF.